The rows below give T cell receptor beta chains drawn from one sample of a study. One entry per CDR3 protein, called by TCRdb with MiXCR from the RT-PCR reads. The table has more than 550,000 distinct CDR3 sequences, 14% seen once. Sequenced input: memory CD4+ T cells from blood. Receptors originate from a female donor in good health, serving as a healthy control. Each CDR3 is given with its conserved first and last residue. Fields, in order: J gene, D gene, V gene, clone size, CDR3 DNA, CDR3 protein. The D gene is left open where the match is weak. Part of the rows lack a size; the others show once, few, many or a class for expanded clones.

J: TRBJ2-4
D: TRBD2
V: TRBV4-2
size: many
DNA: TGTGCCAGCAGCCAGTACCTAGCGGCCGGGGACAAAAACATTCAGTACTTC
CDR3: CASSQYLAAGDKNIQYF

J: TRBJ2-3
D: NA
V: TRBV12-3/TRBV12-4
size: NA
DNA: TGTGCCAGCACCGGAAGCGGGTCCTCAGGCACAGATACGCAGTATTTT
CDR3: CASTGSGSSGTDTQYF

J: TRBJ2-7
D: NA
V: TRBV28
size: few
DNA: TGTGCCAGCAGTTTAGGGTCGAAGGGCTACGAGCAGTACTTC
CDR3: CASSLGSKGYEQYF

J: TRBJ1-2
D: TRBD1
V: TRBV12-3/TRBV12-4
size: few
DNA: TGTGCCAGCAGAAAAAAACAGGGGACACTGGATGGCTACACCTTC
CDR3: CASRKKQGTLDGYTF

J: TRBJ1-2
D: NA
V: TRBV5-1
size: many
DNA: TGCGCCAGCAGATTAGCAGTACGAAATGGCTACACCTTC
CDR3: CASRLAVRNGYTF

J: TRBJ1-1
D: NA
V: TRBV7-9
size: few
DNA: TGTGCCAGCAGCCCCCGGGACAAGGCTTTCTTT
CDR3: CASSPRDKAFF

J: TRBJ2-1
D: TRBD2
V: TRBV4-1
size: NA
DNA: TGCGCCAGCAGCCAAGCGAGTCCTAGCGGGAGGTCTACAACTGAGCAGTTCTTC
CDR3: CASSQASPSGRSTTEQFF

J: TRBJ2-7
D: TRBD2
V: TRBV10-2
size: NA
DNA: TGCGCCAGCAGCCTAGCGGGTGTTGCGGAAGAGCAGTACTTC
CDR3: CASSLAGVAEEQYF

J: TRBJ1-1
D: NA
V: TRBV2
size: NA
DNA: TGTGCCAGCAGTTGGACTTCTCCGAACACTGAAGCTTTCTTT
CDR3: CASSWTSPNTEAFF

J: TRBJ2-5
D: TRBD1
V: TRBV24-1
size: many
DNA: TGTGCCACCAGTGACCGAGAGGGGGCTGCAATGGAGACCCAGTACTTC
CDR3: CATSDREGAAMETQYF

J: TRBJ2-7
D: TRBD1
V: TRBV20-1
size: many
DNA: TGCAGTGCGCCTGGTGTGGGGACAGGGTATCACGAGCAGTACTTC
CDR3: CSAPGVGTGYHEQYF

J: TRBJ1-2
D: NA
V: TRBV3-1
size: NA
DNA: TGTGCCAGCAGCCAAGAACAGGGTCCCTATGGCTACACCTTC
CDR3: CASSQEQGPYGYTF

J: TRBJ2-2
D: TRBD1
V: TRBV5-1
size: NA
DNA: TGCGCCAGCAGCTTGGGGGACAGGTACACCGGGGAGCTGTTTTTT
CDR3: CASSLGDRYTGELFF

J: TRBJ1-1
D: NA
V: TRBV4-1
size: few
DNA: TGCGCCAGCAGCCAATCCCCCGGGGGTTGGGCTGAAGCTTTCTTT
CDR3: CASSQSPGGWAEAFF

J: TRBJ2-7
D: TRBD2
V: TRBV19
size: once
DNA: TGTGCCAGTAGCTCACTAGCGGAGACAACCTACGAGCAGTACTTC
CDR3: CASSSLAETTYEQYF

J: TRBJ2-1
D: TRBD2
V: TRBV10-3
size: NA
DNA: TGTGCCATCAGTGGTAGTGAGCGGGAGATGACCTACAATGAGCAGTTCTTC
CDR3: CAISGSEREMTYNEQFF

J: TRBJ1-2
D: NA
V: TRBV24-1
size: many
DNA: TGTGCCACCAGTGATTTAGCGGGGAACTATGGCTACACCTTC
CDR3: CATSDLAGNYGYTF

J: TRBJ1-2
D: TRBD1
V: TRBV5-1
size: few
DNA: TGCGCCAGCAGGTCTCCGGGACAGGGCGATGGCTACACCTTC
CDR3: CASRSPGQGDGYTF

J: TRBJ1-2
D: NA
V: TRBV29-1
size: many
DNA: TGCAGCGTTGCCGGACAGAACTATGGCTACACCTTC
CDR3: CSVAGQNYGYTF

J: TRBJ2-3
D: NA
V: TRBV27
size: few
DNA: TGTGCCAGCAGTTTGTTTCCCGTTACAGATACGCAGTATTTT
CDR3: CASSLFPVTDTQYF

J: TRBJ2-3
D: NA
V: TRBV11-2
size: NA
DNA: TGTGCCAGCAGTGCAGGGTTTTTGATCACAGATACGCAGTATTTT
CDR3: CASSAGFLITDTQYF

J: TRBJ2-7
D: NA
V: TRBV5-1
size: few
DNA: TGCGCCAGCAGCTTGAGTGATCCCCACCCCTCCTACGAGCAGTACTTC
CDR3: CASSLSDPHPSYEQYF

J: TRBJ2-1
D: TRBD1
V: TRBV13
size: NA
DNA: TGTGCCAGCAGCTTCGCTACACAGGGGTTTAGTGAGCAGTTCTTC
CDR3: CASSFATQGFSEQFF

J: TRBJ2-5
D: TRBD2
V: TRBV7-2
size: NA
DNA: TGTGCCAGCAGCCCACCCACGGGGGGGACCCAGTACTTC
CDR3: CASSPPTGGTQYF

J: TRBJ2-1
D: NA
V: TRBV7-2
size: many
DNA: TGTGCCAGCAGCTTAGTTCGGGGAGAGAATGAGCAGTTCTTC
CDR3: CASSLVRGENEQFF

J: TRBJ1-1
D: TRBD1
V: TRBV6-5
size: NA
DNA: TGTGCCAGCAGTTCTGGGACAGGGGTGAGCACTGAAGCTTTCTTT
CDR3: CASSSGTGVSTEAFF

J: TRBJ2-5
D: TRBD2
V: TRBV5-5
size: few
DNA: TGTGCCAGCAGCTTGCTCGGTAGCGGGGAGACCCAGTACTTC
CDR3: CASSLLGSGETQYF

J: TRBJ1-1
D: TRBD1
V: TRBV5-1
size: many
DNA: TGCGCCAGCAGCGGGGGACAGGGCAAGAACACTGAAGCTTTCTTT
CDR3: CASSGGQGKNTEAFF

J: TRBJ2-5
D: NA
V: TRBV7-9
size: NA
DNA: TGTGCCAGCAGTACCGGGATATCCCAAGAGACCCAGTACTTC
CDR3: CASSTGISQETQYF

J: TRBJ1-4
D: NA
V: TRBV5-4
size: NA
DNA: TGTGCCAGCAGCTTGTACTCGGGGACTAATGAAAAACTGTTTTTT
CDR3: CASSLYSGTNEKLFF

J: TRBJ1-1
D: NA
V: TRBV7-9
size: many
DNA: TGTGCCAGCAGCTGGGGGGGGCAAGCTTTCTTT
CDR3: CASSWGGQAFF

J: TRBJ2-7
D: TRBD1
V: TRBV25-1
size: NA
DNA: TGTGCCAGCAGTGATTGGGACAGGGGCTACGAGCAGTACTTC
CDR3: CASSDWDRGYEQYF

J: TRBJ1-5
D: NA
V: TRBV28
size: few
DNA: TGTGCCAGCAGTAAAACAACTTCTAGCAATCAGCCCCAGCATTTT
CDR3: CASSKTTSSNQPQHF

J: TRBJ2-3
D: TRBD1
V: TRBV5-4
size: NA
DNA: TGTGCCAGCAGACTATTGGACAGGGGCCGCACAGATACGCAGTATTTT
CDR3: CASRLLDRGRTDTQYF

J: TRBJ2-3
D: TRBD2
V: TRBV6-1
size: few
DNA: TGTGCCAGCAGTGAAGCGAAGACTAGCGGCAGCACAGATACGCAGTATTTT
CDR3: CASSEAKTSGSTDTQYF

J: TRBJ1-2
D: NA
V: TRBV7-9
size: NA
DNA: TGTGCCAGCAGCTTAGGCGTCGGGGGAGGAGAGGGCTACACCTTC
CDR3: CASSLGVGGGEGYTF